This entry lists 9 T cell receptor beta chains sequenced from one sample in a study of human T cells and chemical hapten exposure. Each CDR3 protein gets one entry after TCRdb re-called the RACE reads with MiXCR. This repertoire shows approximately 180,000 distinct CDR3 sequences, around 30% found once; its top ten account for roughly 3%. The time point was: pre-sensitization, week 0. Treatment reported: therapeutic diphenylcyclopropenone sensitization with weekly scalp DPC. The source was whole blood, collected in connection with sensitization to the hapten diphenylcyclopropenone (DPC). All receptors derive from a woman aged 25 to 45 with alopecia areata. Some clones in this sample may be carry-over from other donors' samples.

This clonotype was observed a handful of times. The rearrangement links TRBV2 to TRBJ2-3, with 8 bases identical to TRBD1. The junction had 5 bases not matched to a gene; V was cut back by 6 bases and J by 3 bases. This CDR3 contains 14 residues. Germline V gene sequence: CDR1 SNHLY, CDR2 FYNNEI. For the CDR3, the DNA is TGTGCCAGCAGCGGACAGGGAGGTACAGATACGCAGTATTTT. Translation gives CASSGQGGTDTQYF.

V is TRBV19 and J is TRBJ1-4; TRBD1 is a possible D gene (5 bases). Trimming shortened V by 11 bases and J by 0 bases, and 13 bases separated the two germline ends. Germline lookup yields CDR1 LNHDA and CDR2 SQIVND (reference sequence). CDR3 length equals 14 residues. The CDR3 DNA follows: TGTGCCTGTGAAGGGACGGCAACTAATGAAAAACTGTTTTTT. As protein: CACEGTATNEKLFF.

The CDR3 DNA reads as TGTGCCAGCAGCCCGGGGGGAAGAAAGTACGAGCAGTACTTC. Protein: CASSPGGRKYEQYF. The rearrangement joins TRBV7-2 to TRBJ2-7; TRBD2 matches 7 bases. J lost 4 bases, V lost 5 bases, and 8 bases had no gene match. CDR3 length: 14 amino acids. From germline, CDR1 is SGHTA and CDR2 FQGNSA. Filled out from reference TRBV7-2 and TRBJ2-7, the complete variable domain reads GAGVSQSPSNKVTEKGKDVELRCDPISGHTALYWYRQSLGQGLEFLIYFQGNSAPDKSGLPSDRFSAERTGGSVSTLTIQRTQQEDSAVYLCASSPGGRKYEQYFGPGTRLTVT.

This clonotype came up a few times. The chain couples TRBV25-1 to TRBJ2-7, with TRBD2 identical over 7 bases. Germline V gives CDR1 MGHDK, CDR2 SYGVNS. Unmatched junction bases numbered 5, after V lost 5 bases and J lost 4 bases. This CDR3 region has 13 residues. As DNA, the CDR3 is TGTGCCAGCAGTTGGGGGGGGAATTACGAGCAGTACTTC. It codes for CASSWGGNYEQYF.

The chain combines TRBV5-1 with TRBJ2-7; D is perhaps TRBD1 (5 bases). The ends were cut back, 0 bases at V and 0 bases at J, with 13 bases in the middle. The CDR3 spans 16 residues. Germline loops: CDR1 SGHRS, CDR2 YFSETQ. This CDR3 is CASSLAIQARSYEQYF. In DNA, the CDR3 is TGCGCCAGCAGCTTGGCCATACAGGCCCGCTCCTACGAGCAGTACTTC.

This clonotype showed up just a few times. The chain uses TRBV5-6 and TRBJ2-3; 9 bases fit TRBD2. The trim removed 8 bases at V and 6 bases at J, leaving 10 bases unmatched. The CDR3 spans 14 residues. Looked up from germline, CDR1 is SGHDT and CDR2 is YYEEEE. CDR3 residues: CASLAGATRDTQYF. CDR3 coding DNA: TGTGCCAGTTTAGCGGGAGCTACCAGGGATACGCAGTATTTT.

The J gene is TRBJ2-3, the V gene TRBV15; TRBD1 aligns across 7 bases. This CDR3 has 14 amino acids. Looked up from germline, CDR1 is LNHNV and CDR2 is YYDKDF (reference sequence). V shed 1 base and J 4 bases; nucleotides not matched to a gene: 2. CDR3 sequence (DNA): TGTGCCACCAGCAGAGTACAGGGGTCAGATACGCAGTATTTT. Translation: CATSRVQGSDTQYF.

The gene calls are TRBV10-3 and TRBJ1-5; D perhaps matches TRBD1 (5 bases). The CDR3 contains 16 residues. Germline V gene data show CDR1 as ENHRY and CDR2 as SYGVKD. V lost 3 bases and J lost 2, with 14 bases in between. The CDR3 DNA reads as TGTGCCATCAGTGACTACCCCGGACACGGCAATCAGCCCCAGCATTTT. Its translation is CAISDYPGHGNQPQHF.

The chain joins TRBV5-1 to TRBJ1-2; no firm D call. The germline V and J ends were trimmed by 4 bases and 5 bases, with 15 bases remaining between them. The germline gives CDR1 SGHRS, CDR2 YFSETQ. The CDR3 consists of 14 residues. The CDR3 region is CASSPLTLDYGYTF. The CDR3 region has the DNA TGCGCCAGCAGCCCCCTGACATTGGATTATGGCTACACCTTC.